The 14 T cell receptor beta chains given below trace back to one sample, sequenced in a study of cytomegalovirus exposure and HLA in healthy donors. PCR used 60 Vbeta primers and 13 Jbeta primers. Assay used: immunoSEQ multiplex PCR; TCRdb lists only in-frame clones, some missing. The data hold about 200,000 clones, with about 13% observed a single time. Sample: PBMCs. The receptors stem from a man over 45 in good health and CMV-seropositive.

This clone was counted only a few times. The CDR3 DNA sequence: TGCGCCAGCAGCCGAGCCATCGGGACAGGGTTGGATTTCTTT. It translates to CASSRAIGTGLDFF. The gene calls are TRBV4-3 and TRBJ1-1; 9 nucleotides match TRBD1. Germline assignment: CDR1 LGHNA and CDR2 YSLEER. The CDR3 runs to 14 residues. V trimming: 4 bases; J trimming: 13 bases; junction bases outside the gene matches: 13.

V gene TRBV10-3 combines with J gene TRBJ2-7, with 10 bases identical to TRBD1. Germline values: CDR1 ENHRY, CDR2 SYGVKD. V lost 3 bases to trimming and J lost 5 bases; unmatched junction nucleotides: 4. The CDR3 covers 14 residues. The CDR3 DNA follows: TGTGCCATCAGTGACCCCGGGACAGGGGACGAGCAGTACTTC. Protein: CAISDPGTGDEQYF.

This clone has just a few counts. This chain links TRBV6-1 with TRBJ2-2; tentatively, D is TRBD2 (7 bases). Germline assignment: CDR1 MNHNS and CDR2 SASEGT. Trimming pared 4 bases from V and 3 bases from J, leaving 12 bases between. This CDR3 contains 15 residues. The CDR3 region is CASSGWGGDTGELFF. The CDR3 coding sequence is TGTGCCAGCAGTGGATGGGGGGGCGACACCGGGGAGCTGTTTTTT.

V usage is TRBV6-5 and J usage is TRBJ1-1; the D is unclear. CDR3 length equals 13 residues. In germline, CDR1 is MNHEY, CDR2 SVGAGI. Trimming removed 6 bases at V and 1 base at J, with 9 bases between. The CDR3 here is CASSGRRNTEAFF. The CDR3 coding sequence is TGTGCCAGCAGCGGTAGGAGGAACACTGAAGCTTTCTTT.

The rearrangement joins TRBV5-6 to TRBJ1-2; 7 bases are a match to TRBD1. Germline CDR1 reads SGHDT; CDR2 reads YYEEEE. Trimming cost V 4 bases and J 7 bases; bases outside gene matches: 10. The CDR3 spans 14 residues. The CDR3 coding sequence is TGTGCCAGCAGCACCCTAGACAGGGTTGGTGGCTACACCTTC. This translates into CASSTLDRVGGYTF.

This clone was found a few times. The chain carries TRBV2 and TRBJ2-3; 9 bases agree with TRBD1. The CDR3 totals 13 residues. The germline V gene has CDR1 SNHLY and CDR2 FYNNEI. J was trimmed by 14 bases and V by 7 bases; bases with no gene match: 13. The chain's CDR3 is CASNPTGGTGPYF. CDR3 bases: TGTGCCAGCAACCCAACTGGTGGGACAGGGCCGTATTTT.

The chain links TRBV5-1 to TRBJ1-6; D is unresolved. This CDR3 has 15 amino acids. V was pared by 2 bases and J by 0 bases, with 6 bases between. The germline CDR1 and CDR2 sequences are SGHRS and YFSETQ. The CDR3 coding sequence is TGCGCCAGCAGCTTTGAGAGCTCCTATAATTCACCCCTCCACTTT. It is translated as CASSFESSYNSPLHF.

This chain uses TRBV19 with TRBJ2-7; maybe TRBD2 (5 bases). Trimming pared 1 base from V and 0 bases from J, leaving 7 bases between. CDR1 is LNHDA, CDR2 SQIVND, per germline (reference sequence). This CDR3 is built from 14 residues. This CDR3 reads CASSIGRASYEQYF. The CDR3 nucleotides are TGTGCCAGTAGTATAGGGCGGGCCTCCTACGAGCAGTACTTC.

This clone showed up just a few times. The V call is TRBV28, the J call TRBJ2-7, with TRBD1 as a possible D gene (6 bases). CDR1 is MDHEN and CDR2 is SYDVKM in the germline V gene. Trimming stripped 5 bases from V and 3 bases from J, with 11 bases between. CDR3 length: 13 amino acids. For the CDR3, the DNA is TGTGCCAGCAGTGAGGGACAACTCTACGAGCAGTACGTC. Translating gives CASSEGQLYEQYV.

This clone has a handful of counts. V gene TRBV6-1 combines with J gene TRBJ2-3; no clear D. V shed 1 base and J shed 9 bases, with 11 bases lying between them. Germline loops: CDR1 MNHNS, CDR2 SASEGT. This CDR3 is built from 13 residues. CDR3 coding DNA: TGTGCCAGCAGTGAAGTGGTCCCACAGACGCAGTATTTT. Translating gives CASSEVVPQTQYF.

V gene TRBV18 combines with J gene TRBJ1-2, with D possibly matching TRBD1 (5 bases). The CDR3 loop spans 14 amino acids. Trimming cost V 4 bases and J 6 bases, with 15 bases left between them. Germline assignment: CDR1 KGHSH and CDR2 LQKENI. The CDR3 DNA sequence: TGTGCCAGCTCACGGGACTCCGATAGGGATGGCTACACCTTC. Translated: CASSRDSDRDGYTF. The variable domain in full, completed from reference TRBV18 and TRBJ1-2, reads NAGVMQNPRHLVRRRGQEARLRCSPMKGHSHVYWYRQLPEEGLKFMVYLQKENIIDESGMPKERFSAEFPKEGPSILRIQQVVRGDSAAYFCASSRDSDRDGYTFGSGTRLTVV.

This CDR3 is CASSLSRVNTGELFF. As DNA, the CDR3 is TGTGCCAGCAGCTTAAGCCGAGTGAACACCGGGGAGCTGTTTTTT. The genes are TRBV7-2 and TRBJ2-2; D gene uncertain. Trimming took 2 bases from V and 1 from J, leaving 8 bases between them. Germline CDR1 SGHTA, CDR2 FQGNSA. CDR3 length: 15 residues.

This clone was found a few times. The CDR3 loop reads CASIPASEDTQYF. Here the CDR3 DNA reads TGTGCCAGCATCCCCGCTAGCGAAGATACGCAGTATTTT. The chain uses TRBV2 and TRBJ2-3, with D maybe TRBD2 (6 bases). Trimming removed 7 bases from V and 5 bases from J, with 13 bases in between. Germline V gene sequence: CDR1 SNHLY, CDR2 FYNNEI. The CDR3 covers 13 residues.

The CDR3: CASSSSGTVGETQYF. CDR3 bases: TGTGCCAGCAGTTCTTCCGGGACAGTGGGCGAGACCCAGTACTTC. This chain connects TRBV28 to TRBJ2-5; 7 bases align to TRBD1. Germline trimming cut 4 bases from V and 5 bases from J; bases unmatched to any gene: 10. Germline V CDR1 and CDR2: MDHEN, SYDVKM. The CDR3 spans 15 residues. The full variable domain, with the rest looked up from reference TRBV28 and TRBJ2-5, is DVKVTQSSRYLVKRTGEKVFLECVQDMDHENMFWYRQDPGLGLRLIYFSYDVKMKEKGDIPEGYSVSREKKERFSLILESASTNQTSMYLCASSSSGTVGETQYFGPGTRLLVL.